This T cell receptor (beta chain) originates from a study of cytomegalovirus exposure and HLA in healthy donors. PCR employed 60 Vbeta and 13 Jbeta primers. Sequenced by immunoSEQ multiplex PCR; TCRdb stores in-frame clones only, minus some. The sample records under 150,000 clones, roughly 70% being singletons. V gave up 2 bases and J gave up 1 base, with 21 bases separating them. Germline V gene lookup returns CDR1 SGHRS and CDR2 YFSETQ. There are 18 residues in the CDR3. The sequencing input was PBMCs. The TCR was taken from a man aged 60-69 years in good health and CMV-seronegative. V gene TRBV5-1 combines with J gene TRBJ1-1; possibly TRBD1 for D (6 bases). The CDR3 DNA sequence: TGCGCCAGCAGCTTAAGTATCCAGGGGAGAACCTCGAACACTGAAGCTTTCTTT. Translation gives CASSLSIQGRTSNTEAFF. The full variable domain, completed using reference TRBV5-1 and TRBJ1-1, is KAGVTQTPRYLIKTRGQQVTLSCSPISGHRSVSWYQQTPGQGLQFLFEYFSETQRNKGNFPGRFSGRQFSNSRSEMNVSTLELGDSALYLCASSLSIQGRTSNTEAFFGQGTRLTVV.